This T cell receptor (beta chain) was identified during a study of cytomegalovirus exposure and HLA in healthy donors. Whole-study results and caveats: In vitro experiments confirmed that three CMV-associated chains were specific for CMV antigens. Subsequent analysis revealed that first-cohort TCR clusters tended to co-occur in the 130 or so validation repertoires. Both high specificity and high sensitivity reportedly marked the classifier's diagnosis of cytomegalovirus status.

Assay used: immunoSEQ multiplex PCR; TCRdb lists only in-frame clones, some missing. The repertoire holds about 330,000 clones, with approximately 90% as singletons. Concerning this clone itself: Its target is not known.

Losses at the gene ends were 3 bases for V and 6 bases for J; bases not matched to a gene: 6. Germline CDR1 is LGHNA and CDR2 is YSLEER. The CDR3 spans 15 residues. The specimen was PBMCs. This receptor was taken from a young woman in good health and CMV-seropositive. This chain joins TRBV4-3 and TRBJ2-7; 12 bases map to TRBD2. The DNA for the CDR3 is TGCGCCAGCAGCCAGGAACTAGCGGGAGGTCTCGAGCAGTACTTC. Encoded protein: CASSQELAGGLEQYF.